This TCR beta chain came from a study of blood T cell repertoires in COVID-19. Study-level background: Both acute and convalescent COVID-19 samples were obtained from the United States, Italy and Spain. Sources were T cells, B-cell-depleted T cells, or PBMCs; the material itself was cDNA or gDNA.

The CDR3 consists of 14 residues. The ends lost 6 bases at V and 2 bases at J; junction bases unmatched: 8. CDR1 and CDR2 from the germline V gene are SGHRS and YFSETQ. Per the authors' pipeline: Reference gene primer amplification gave nucleated cell count estimates. Only in-frame clones appear in the TCRdb table, and some are missing; sequencing was by immunoSEQ multiplex PCR. Clonal size and the V and J genes are those of that table, whereas D and trimming came from the DNA. In the table there are 170,000 or so clones, just under 90% of which are singletons. The clonotype comes from a woman under 30 who had recovered from COVID-19. Sequenced sample: peripheral blood. The rearrangement uses TRBV5-1 and TRBJ2-7; 7 bases line up with TRBD2. The CDR3 nucleotides read TGCGCCAGCACCCGAGGCGGGGGTGCCTACGAGCAGTACTTC. As protein: CASTRGGGAYEQYF.